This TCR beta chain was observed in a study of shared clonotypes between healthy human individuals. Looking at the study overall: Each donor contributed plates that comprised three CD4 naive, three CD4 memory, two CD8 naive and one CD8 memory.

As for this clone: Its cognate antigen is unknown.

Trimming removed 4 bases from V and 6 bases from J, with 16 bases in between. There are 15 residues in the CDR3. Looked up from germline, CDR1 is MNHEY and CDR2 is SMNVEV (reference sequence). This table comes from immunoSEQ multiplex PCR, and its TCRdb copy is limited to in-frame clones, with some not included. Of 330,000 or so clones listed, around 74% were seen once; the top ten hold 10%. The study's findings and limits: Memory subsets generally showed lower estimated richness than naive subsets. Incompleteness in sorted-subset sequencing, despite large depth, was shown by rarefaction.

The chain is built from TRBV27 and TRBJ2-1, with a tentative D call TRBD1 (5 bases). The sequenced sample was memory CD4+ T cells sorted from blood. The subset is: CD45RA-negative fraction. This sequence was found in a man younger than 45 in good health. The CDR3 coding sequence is TGTGCCAGCAGTTATCGACGGACATCTAGCAATGAGCAGTTCTTC. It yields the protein CASSYRRTSSNEQFF.